This T cell receptor beta chain is drawn from a study of T-cell reconstitution after alpha-beta-depleted transplantation in children. Study-level findings and limits: Most T-cell counts and diversity one year after the transplant came from T cells that were newly produced. Roughly two months post-transplant, alpha-beta T cells reportedly originated from several hundred graft clones that had expanded. Recipient T cells and thymic progenitors that survived gave rise to the high TCRbeta diversity observed at day 60 in some patients.

Germline CDR1 is DFQATT and CDR2 is SNEGSKA (reference sequence). CDR3 length: 15 residues. J lost 5 bases, V lost 5 bases, and 10 bases had no gene match. Ten or more counts support this clonotype. Its specificity is unknown. Unique molecular identifiers were incorporated when the TCRbeta library was constructed. TCRdb re-called the PCR reads through MiXCR, storing one row per CDR3 protein. The sample has fewer than 700,000 distinct CDR3 sequences; over 10% are singletons. The sample here was PBMCs, mostly from graft donor cells, taken 360 days after TCRalphabeta/CD19-depleted stem cell transplant. This chain links TRBV20-1 with TRBJ2-5; 11 positions agree with TRBD1. This clonotype was sampled from a male patient younger than 18 who had a stem cell transplant for acute myeloid leukemia, so the T cells may come from the graft donor. The CDR3 nucleotides are TGCAGTGCTGCCGACGGACAGGGGGCAGGGGAGACCCAGTACTTC. It codes for CSAADGQGAGETQYF.